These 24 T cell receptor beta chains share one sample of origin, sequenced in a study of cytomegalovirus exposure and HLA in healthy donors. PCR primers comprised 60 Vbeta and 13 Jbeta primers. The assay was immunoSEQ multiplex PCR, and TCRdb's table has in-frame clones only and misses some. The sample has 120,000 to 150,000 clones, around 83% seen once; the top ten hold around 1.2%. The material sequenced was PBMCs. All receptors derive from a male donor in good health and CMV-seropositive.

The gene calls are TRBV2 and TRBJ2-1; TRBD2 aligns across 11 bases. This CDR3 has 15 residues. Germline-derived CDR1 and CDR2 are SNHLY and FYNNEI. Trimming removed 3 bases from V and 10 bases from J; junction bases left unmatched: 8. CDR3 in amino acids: CASSETSGKIGEQFF. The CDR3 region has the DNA TGTGCCAGCAGTGAGACTAGCGGGAAAATTGGGGAGCAGTTCTTC.

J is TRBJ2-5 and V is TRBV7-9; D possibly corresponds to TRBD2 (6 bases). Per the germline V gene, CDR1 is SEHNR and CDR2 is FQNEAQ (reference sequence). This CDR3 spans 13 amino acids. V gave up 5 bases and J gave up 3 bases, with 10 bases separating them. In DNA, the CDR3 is TGTGCCAGCAGCAGTCCGGGGGAAGAGACCCAGTACTTC. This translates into CASSSPGEETQYF. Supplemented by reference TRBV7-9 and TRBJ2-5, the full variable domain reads DTGVSQNPRHKITKRGQNVTFRCDPISEHNRLYWYRQTLGQGPEFLTYFQNEAQLEKSRLLSDRFSAERPKGSFSTLEIQRTEQGDSAMYLCASSSPGEETQYFGPGTRLLVL.

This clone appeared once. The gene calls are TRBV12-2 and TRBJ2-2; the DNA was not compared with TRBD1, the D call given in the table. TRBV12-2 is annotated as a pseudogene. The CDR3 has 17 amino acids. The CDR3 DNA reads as TGTGCAAGTCGCTCAGGACCCGGGACAGCGAACACCGGGGAGCTGTTTTTT. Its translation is CASRSGPGTANTGELFF.

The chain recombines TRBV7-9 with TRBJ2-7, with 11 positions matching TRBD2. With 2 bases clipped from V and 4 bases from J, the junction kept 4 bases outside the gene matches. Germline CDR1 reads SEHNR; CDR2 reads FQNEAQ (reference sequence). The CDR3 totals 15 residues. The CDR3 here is CASSLYGTSGYEQYF. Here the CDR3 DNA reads TGTGCCAGCAGCTTATACGGGACTAGCGGTTACGAGCAGTACTTC.

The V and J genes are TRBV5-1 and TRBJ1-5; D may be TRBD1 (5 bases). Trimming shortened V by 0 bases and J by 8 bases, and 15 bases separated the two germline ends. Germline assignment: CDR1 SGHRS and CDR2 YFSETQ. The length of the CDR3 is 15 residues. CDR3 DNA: TGCGCCAGCAGCTTGGAGGGGCAGCCGATAGAGCCCCAGCATTTT. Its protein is CASSLEGQPIEPQHF.

CDR3 region: CASSLVTSGTDTQYF. In DNA, the CDR3 is TGTGCCAGCAGCTTGGTGACTAGCGGCACAGATACGCAGTATTTT. V and J are TRBV5-6 and TRBJ2-3, with 8 bases identical to TRBD2. Germline-derived CDR1 and CDR2 are SGHDT and YYEEEE. V was pared by 0 bases and J by 1 base, with 1 base of the junction left unmatched. This CDR3 has 15 amino acids.

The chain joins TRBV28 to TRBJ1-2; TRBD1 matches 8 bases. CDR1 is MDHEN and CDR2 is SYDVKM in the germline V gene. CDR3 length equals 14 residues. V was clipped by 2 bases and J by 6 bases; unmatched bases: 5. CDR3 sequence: CASSLVNRGNGYTF. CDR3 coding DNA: TGTGCCAGCAGTTTAGTAAACAGGGGGAATGGCTACACCTTC.

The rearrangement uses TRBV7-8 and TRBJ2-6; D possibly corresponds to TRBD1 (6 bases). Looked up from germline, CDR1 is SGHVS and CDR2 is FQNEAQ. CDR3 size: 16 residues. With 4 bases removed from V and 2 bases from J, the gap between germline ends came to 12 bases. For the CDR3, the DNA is TGTGCCAGCAGCTCCTACAGGGCTCCTGGGGCCAACGTCCTGACTTTC. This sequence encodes CASSSYRAPGANVLTF.

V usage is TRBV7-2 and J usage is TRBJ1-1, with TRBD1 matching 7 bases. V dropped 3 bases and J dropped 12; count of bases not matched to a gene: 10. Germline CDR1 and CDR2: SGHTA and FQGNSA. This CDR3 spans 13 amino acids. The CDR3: CASSFTGAVEPFF. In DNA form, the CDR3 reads TGTGCCAGCAGCTTTACAGGGGCCGTCGAACCTTTCTTT.

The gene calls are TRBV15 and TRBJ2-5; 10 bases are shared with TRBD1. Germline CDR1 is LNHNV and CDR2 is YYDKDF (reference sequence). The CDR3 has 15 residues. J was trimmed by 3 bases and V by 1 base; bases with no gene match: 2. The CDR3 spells CATSRAGTGEETQYF. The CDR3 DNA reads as TGTGCCACCAGCAGAGCCGGGACAGGGGAAGAGACCCAGTACTTC.

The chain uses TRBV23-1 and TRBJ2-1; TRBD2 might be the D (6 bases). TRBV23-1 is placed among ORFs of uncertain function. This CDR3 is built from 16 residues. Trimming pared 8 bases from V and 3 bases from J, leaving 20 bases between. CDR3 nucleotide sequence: TGCGCCAGCGGGGTTGACGGGAGACCTCTCTACAATGAGCAGTTCTTC. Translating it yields CASGVDGRPLYNEQFF.

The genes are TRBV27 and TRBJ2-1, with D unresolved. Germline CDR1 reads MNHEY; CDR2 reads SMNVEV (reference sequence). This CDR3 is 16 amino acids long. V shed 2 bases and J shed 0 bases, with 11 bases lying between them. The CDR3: CASSLVSLSSYNEQFF. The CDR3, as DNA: TGTGCCAGCAGTTTAGTGTCTCTTAGCTCCTACAATGAGCAGTTCTTC.

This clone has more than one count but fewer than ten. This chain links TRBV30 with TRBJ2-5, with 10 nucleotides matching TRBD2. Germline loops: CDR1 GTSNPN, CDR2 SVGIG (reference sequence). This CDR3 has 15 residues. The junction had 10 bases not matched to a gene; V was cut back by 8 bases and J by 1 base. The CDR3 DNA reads TGTGCCGGCGACTTAGCGGGAGGACGCCAAGAGACCCAGTACTTC. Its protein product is CAGDLAGGRQETQYF.

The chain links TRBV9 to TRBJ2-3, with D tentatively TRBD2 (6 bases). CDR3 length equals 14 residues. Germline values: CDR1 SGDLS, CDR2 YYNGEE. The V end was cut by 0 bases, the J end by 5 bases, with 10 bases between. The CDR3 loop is CASSVEDGGDTQYF. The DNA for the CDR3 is TGTGCCAGCAGCGTAGAGGACGGGGGAGATACGCAGTATTTT.

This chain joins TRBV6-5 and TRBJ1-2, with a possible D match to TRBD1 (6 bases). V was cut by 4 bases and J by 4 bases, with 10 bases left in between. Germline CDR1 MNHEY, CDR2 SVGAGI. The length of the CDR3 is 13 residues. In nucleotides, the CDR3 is TGTGCCAGCAGTTCTCACAGGGTCTATGGCTACACCTTC. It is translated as CASSSHRVYGYTF.

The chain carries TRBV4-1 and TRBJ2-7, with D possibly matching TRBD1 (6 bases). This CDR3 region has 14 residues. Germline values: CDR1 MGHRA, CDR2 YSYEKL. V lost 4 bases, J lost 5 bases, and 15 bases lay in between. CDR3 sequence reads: CASSRAGESDEQYF. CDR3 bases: TGCGCCAGCAGCCGAGCAGGGGAGTCGGACGAGCAGTACTTC.

The CDR3 coding sequence is TGTGCTAGTGGTTTGGGACAGGGGGCCGGGGAGCTGTTTTTT. Translated: CASGLGQGAGELFF. The chain has TRBV12-5 and TRBJ2-2; TRBD1 matches at 9 bases. The CDR3 sequence is 14 residues long. V was pared by 1 base and J by 6 bases, with 0 bases of the junction left unmatched. Looked up from germline, CDR1 is LGHNT and CDR2 is FRNRAP.

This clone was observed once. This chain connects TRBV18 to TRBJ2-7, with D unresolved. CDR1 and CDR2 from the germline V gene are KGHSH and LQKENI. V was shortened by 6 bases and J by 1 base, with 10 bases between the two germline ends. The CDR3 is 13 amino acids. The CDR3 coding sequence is TGTGCCAGCTCCCCAGCTAGGTCCTACGAGCAGTACTTC. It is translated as CASSPARSYEQYF.

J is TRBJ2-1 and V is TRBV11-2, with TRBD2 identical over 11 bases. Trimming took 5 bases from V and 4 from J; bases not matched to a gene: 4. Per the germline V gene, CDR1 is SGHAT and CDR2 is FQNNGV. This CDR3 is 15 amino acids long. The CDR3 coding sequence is TGTGCCAGCAGCCAGACTAGCGGGGCTTACAATGAGCAGTTCTTC. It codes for CASSQTSGAYNEQFF.

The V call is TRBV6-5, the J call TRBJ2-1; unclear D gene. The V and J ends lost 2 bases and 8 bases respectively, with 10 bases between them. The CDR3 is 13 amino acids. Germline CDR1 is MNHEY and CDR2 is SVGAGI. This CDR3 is CASSYDGPDEQFF. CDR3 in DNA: TGTGCCAGCAGTTACGATGGGCCAGATGAGCAGTTCTTC.

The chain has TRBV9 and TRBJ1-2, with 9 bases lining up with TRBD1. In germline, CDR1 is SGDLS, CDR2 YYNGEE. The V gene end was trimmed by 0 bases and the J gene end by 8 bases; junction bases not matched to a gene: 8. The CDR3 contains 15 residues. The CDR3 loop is CASSVEGDRVGGYTF. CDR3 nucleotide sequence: TGTGCCAGCAGCGTAGAAGGGGACAGGGTAGGAGGCTACACCTTC.

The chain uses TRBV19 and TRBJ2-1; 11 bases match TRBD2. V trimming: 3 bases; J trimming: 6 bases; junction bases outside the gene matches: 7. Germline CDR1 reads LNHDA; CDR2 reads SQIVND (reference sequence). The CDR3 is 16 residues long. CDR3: CASSMGGTSGSNEQFF. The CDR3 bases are TGTGCCAGTAGTATGGGAGGGACTAGCGGAAGCAATGAGCAGTTCTTC.

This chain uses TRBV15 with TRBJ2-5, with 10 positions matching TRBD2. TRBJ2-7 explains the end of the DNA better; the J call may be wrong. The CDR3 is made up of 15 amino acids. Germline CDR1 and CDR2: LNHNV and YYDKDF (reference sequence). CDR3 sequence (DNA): TGTGCCACCAGCAGTCCTAGCGGGAGCACTTACGAGCAGTACTTC. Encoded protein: CATSSPSGSTYEQYF.

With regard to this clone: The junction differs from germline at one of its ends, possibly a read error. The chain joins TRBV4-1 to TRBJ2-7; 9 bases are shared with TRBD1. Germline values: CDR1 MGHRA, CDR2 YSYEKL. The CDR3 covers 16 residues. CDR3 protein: CASSQDTGQGSHEQYF. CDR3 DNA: TGCGCCAGCAGCCAAGATACGGGACAGGGCTCCCACGAGCAGTACTTC.